A single sample is the source of the 32 T cell receptor beta chains below, sequenced in a study of blood T cells in healthy people across ages. A second PCR, run for roughly 6 to 11 cycles, used a sample-barcoded 5' primer plus a J-beta primer mix. TCRdb reanalysed the 5' RACE reads using MiXCR and keeps one entry per CDR3 protein. The table includes roughly 410,000 distinct CDR3 sequences, about half detected once. The sequenced material came from blood. These TCRs come from a man aged 55 to 70 in good health.

V is TRBV7-6 and J is TRBJ1-6, with 7 bases fitting TRBD1. With V trimmed by 2 bases and J by 0 bases, 7 bases remained unmatched. This CDR3 has 18 amino acids. CDR1 and CDR2 from the germline V gene are SGHVS and FNYEAQ. The CDR3 region has the DNA TGTGCCAGCAGCTTAATCAGCAGGGACAGCTCCTATAATTCACCCCTCCACTTT. It is translated as CASSLISRDSSYNSPLHF.

The chain carries TRBV10-3 and TRBJ2-3; D call uncertain. Germline assignment: CDR1 ENHRY and CDR2 SYGVKD. This CDR3 spans 14 amino acids. V was trimmed by 6 bases and J by 0 bases, leaving 10 bases between them. CDR3 region: CAIRPGTSTDTQYF. In DNA form, the CDR3 reads TGTGCCATCAGGCCCGGAACTAGCACAGATACGCAGTATTTT.

The chain joins TRBV5-1 to TRBJ1-2; 7 positions agree with TRBD1. The trim removed 4 bases at V and 5 bases at J, leaving 5 bases unmatched. The CDR3 length is 13 residues. In germline, CDR1 is SGHRS, CDR2 YFSETQ. DNA for the CDR3: TGCGCCAGCAGCGGAGGGGGCGCATATGGCTACACCTTC. Protein product: CASSGGGAYGYTF.

The chain couples TRBV11-2 to TRBJ2-4, with 10 bases identical to TRBD2. With the DNA end fitting TRBJ2-7 better, the J assignment may be wrong. The germline CDR1 and CDR2 sequences are SGHAT and FQNNGV. This CDR3 is built from 15 residues. The CDR3 protein is CASRHWTSGTYEQYF. Written as DNA, the CDR3 is TGTGCCAGCAGGCACTGGACTAGCGGCACCTACGAGCAGTACTTC.

The chain combines TRBV9 with TRBJ2-3; 11 bases line up with TRBD2. CDR3 length: 16 amino acids. With V trimmed by 1 base and J by 1 base, 2 bases remained unmatched. Germline assignment: CDR1 SGDLS and CDR2 YYNGEE. The CDR3 reads CASSVKLAGGTDTQYF. DNA of the CDR3: TGTGCCAGCAGCGTAAAACTAGCGGGGGGCACAGATACGCAGTATTTT.

In its sample, this clonotype was seen a few times. The genes are TRBV2 and TRBJ2-7; perhaps TRBD1 as D (6 bases). This CDR3 is built from 14 residues. The V end was cut by 8 bases, the J end by 2 bases, with 16 bases between. Germline V gives CDR1 SNHLY, CDR2 FYNNEI. Here the CDR3 DNA reads TGTGCCAGCGGGGACCGGGACATACCCTACGAGCAGTACTTC. Translated, it gives CASGDRDIPYEQYF.

The rearrangement joins TRBV20-1 to TRBJ1-2; unclear D gene. The CDR3 covers 17 residues. V was pared by 0 bases and J by 2 bases, with 19 bases between. Germline CDR1 DFQATT, CDR2 SNEGSKA (reference sequence). For the CDR3, the DNA is TGCAGTGCTAGAGACCGGGTGGCCTCCCCTTTAAACTATGGCTACACCTTC. Its translation is CSARDRVASPLNYGYTF.

This sequence joins TRBV7-9 and TRBJ2-7; 8 bases align to TRBD1. The CDR3 has 15 amino acids. The germline V gene has CDR1 SEHNR and CDR2 FQNEAQ (reference sequence). Unmatched junction bases numbered 17, after V lost 5 bases and J lost 11 bases. CDR3: CASSRGDRLFYYEYF. The CDR3 DNA follows: TGTGCCAGCAGCCGAGGGGACAGGCTTTTTTACTACGAGTACTTC.

The rearrangement links TRBV28 to TRBJ2-3, with D perhaps matching TRBD1 (6 bases). This CDR3 spans 15 amino acids. Trimming stripped 7 bases from V and 4 bases from J, with 18 bases between. Germline V CDR1 and CDR2: MDHEN, SYDVKM. The CDR3, as DNA: TGTGCCAGCACCATTGGGGACAAAGCCGCAGATACGCAGTATTTT. Its translation: CASTIGDKAADTQYF.

The chain uses TRBV20-1 and TRBJ1-2; the D is unclear. Trimming cost V 1 base and J 5 bases, with 11 bases left between them. CDR1 DFQATT and CDR2 SNEGSKA come from the germline V gene (reference sequence). This CDR3 spans 13 amino acids. CDR3 sequence (DNA): TGCAGTGCTAGAGTGGGAGCGATGTATGGCTACACCTTC. Protein sequence: CSARVGAMYGYTF.

The chain is built from TRBV20-1 and TRBJ2-1, with TRBD1 as a possible D gene (6 bases). Germline V lookup: CDR1 DFQATT, CDR2 SNEGSKA (reference sequence). The CDR3 consists of 12 residues. CDR3 nucleotide sequence: TGCAGGGCCAGGGGCCAGCGCAATGAGCAGTTCTTC. It codes for CRARGQRNEQFF.

As to this clonotype: Possible read error: a much larger clone is one base away. The chain is built from TRBV2 and TRBJ2-5; 10 nucleotides align to TRBD2. This CDR3 region has 15 residues. V shed 4 bases and J 4 bases; nucleotides not matched to a gene: 6. The germline CDR1 and CDR2 sequences are SNHLY and FYNNEI. CDR3 protein: CASSVVAGGRETQYF. The CDR3 coding sequence is TGTGCCAGCAGTGTAGTAGCGGGGGGACGAGAGACCCAGTACTTC.

The V gene is TRBV20-1, the J gene TRBJ2-3, with D hard to call. The length of the CDR3 is 12 residues. V was pared by 0 bases and J by 5 bases, with 6 bases between. Germline V gene sequence: CDR1 DFQATT, CDR2 SNEGSKA (reference sequence). CDR3 in amino acids: CSARDLRDTQYF. The CDR3 DNA reads TGCAGTGCTAGAGATCTACGAGATACGCAGTATTTT.

In this sample, this clonotype turned up once. The rearrangement joins TRBV6-6 to TRBJ1-1, with 7 bases lining up with TRBD1. Germline values: CDR1 MNHNY, CDR2 SVGAGI (reference sequence). The CDR3 contains 13 residues. The V segment lost 5 bases and the J segment 4 bases; nucleotides outside the gene matches: 4. The DNA for the CDR3 is TGTGCCAGCAGTCAACAGGGGAGCACTGAAGCTTTCTTT. This translates into CASSQQGSTEAFF.

In this sample, this clonotype turned up once. The gene calls are TRBV7-2 and TRBJ2-1, with TRBD2 identical over 16 bases. The CDR3 totals 17 residues. Germline V gene lookup returns CDR1 SGHTA and CDR2 FQGNSA. Germline trimming cut 5 bases from V and 10 bases from J; bases unmatched to any gene: 11. The CDR3 sequence is CASSRTGTSGRAREQFF. The DNA for the CDR3 is TGTGCCAGCAGCCGGACCGGGACTAGCGGGAGGGCAAGAGAGCAGTTCTTC. The whole variable domain, remainder taken from reference TRBV7-2 and TRBJ2-1, is GAGVSQSPSNKVTEKGKDVELRCDPISGHTALYWYRQSLGQGLEFLIYFQGNSAPDKSGLPSDRFSAERTGGSVSTLTIQRTQQEDSAVYLCASSRTGTSGRAREQFFGPGTRLTVL.

This clonotype was seen more than once but under ten times. V usage is TRBV27 and J usage is TRBJ2-6, with no clear D. This CDR3 is built from 16 residues. With 6 bases removed from V and 2 bases from J, the gap between germline ends came to 14 bases. In germline, CDR1 is MNHEY, CDR2 SMNVEV (reference sequence). The CDR3 is CASRKLGPPGANVLTF. In nucleotides, the CDR3 is TGTGCCAGCAGAAAACTTGGGCCCCCTGGGGCCAACGTCCTGACTTTC.

The rearrangement uses TRBV7-2 and TRBJ1-2, with TRBD1 matching over 10 bases. J gave up 4 bases and V 10 bases, and 12 bases lay outside the gene matches. The germline V gene encodes CDR1 SGHTA and CDR2 FQGNSA. This CDR3 spans 15 amino acids. Here the CDR3 reads CATSDLDRGSYGYTF. DNA for the CDR3: TGTGCCACCAGTGATTTGGACAGGGGGAGCTATGGCTACACCTTC.

The J gene is TRBJ1-2, the V gene TRBV20-1; TRBD1 agrees at 10 bases. The trim removed 5 bases at V and 7 bases at J, leaving 7 bases unmatched. The CDR3 extends over 13 amino acids. Per the germline V gene, CDR1 is DFQATT and CDR2 is SNEGSKA (reference sequence). CDR3 residues: CSALRQGAGGYTF. The CDR3 DNA sequence: TGCAGTGCTCTCAGACAGGGGGCAGGTGGCTACACCTTC.

This clonotype was found many times. The V gene is TRBV7-8, the J gene TRBJ2-1; D not certain. V was pared by 5 bases and J by 6 bases, with 14 bases between. The CDR3 is 14 residues long. The germline V gene encodes CDR1 SGHVS and CDR2 FQNEAQ. CDR3 DNA: TGTGCCAGCAGCCACCGCCGTGTCGGCAATGAGCAGTTCTTC. This codes for CASSHRRVGNEQFF. Based on the CDR3 plus reference TRBV7-8 and TRBJ2-1, the full variable domain is GAGVSQSPRYKVAKRGQDVALRCDPISGHVSLFWYQQALGQGPEFLTYFQNEAQLDKSGLPSDRFFAERPEGSVSTLKIQRTQQEDSAVYLCASSHRRVGNEQFFGPGTRLTVL.

The CDR3 protein is CSAGEDRGYQETQYF. The CDR3 nucleotides read TGCAGTGCGGGGGAGGACAGGGGATACCAAGAGACCCAGTACTTC. The chain combines TRBV20-1 with TRBJ2-5; 9 positions match TRBD1. Germline V lookup: CDR1 DFQATT, CDR2 SNEGSKA (reference sequence). This CDR3 has 15 residues. Trimming took 6 bases from V and 0 from J; bases not matched to a gene: 8.

This clonotype was observed a single time. The chain recombines TRBV20-1 with TRBJ2-7, with D possibly TRBD1 on 6 matching bases. The CDR3 is 15 residues long. Trimming cost V 3 bases and J 3 bases, with 18 bases left between them. Germline V gene sequence: CDR1 DFQATT, CDR2 SNEGSKA (reference sequence). Here the CDR3 DNA reads TGCAGTGCTAGGCCGGTGTCAGGGGCTAGCTACGAGCAGTACTTC. Amino acids: CSARPVSGASYEQYF.

The chain's CDR3 is CASSIGLAVMGNQETQYF. The CDR3, as DNA: TGTGCCAGCAGCATCGGACTAGCGGTAATGGGAAACCAAGAGACCCAGTACTTC. The chain joins TRBV11-1 to TRBJ2-4, with 10 bases matching TRBD2. TRBJ2-5 matches the DNA end more closely, so the J call is doubtful. The CDR3 spans 18 residues. Germline V lookup: CDR1 SGHAT, CDR2 FQDESV (reference sequence).

This chain uses TRBV29-1 with TRBJ1-2; 7 bases agree with TRBD1. Trimming removed 5 bases from V and 6 bases from J; junction bases left unmatched: 9. CDR3 length: 13 residues. The germline CDR1 and CDR2 sequences are SQVTM and ANQGSEA. In DNA, the CDR3 is TGCAGCGTTATCCAGGGGGTTTGGGATGGCTACACCTTC. The encoded protein is CSVIQGVWDGYTF.

The chain joins TRBV24-1 to TRBJ2-5; TRBD2 agrees at 11 bases. V lost 2 bases, J lost 5 bases, and 6 bases stayed unmatched. This CDR3 has 16 amino acids. CDR1 and CDR2 (germline): KGHDR, SFDVKD. CDR3 nucleotides: TGTGCCACCAGTGATTATTTACTAGCGGGAGTGGAGACCCAGTACTTC. This sequence encodes CATSDYLLAGVETQYF.

This chain uses TRBV28 with TRBJ2-7; 7 bases map to TRBD2. The CDR3 runs to 13 residues. Unmatched junction bases numbered 7, after V lost 8 bases and J lost 3 bases. The V gene's germline CDR1 is MDHEN and CDR2 SYDVKM. The CDR3 DNA is TGTGCCAGCGGGGGACTACCCAGCTACGAGCAGTACTTC. Translation gives CASGGLPSYEQYF.

A few counts support this clonotype. V gene TRBV5-1 combines with J gene TRBJ2-7, with D unresolved. The J call is uncertain, as TRBJ2-5 better fits the DNA end. Per the germline V gene, CDR1 is SGHRS and CDR2 is YFSETQ. The CDR3 spans 16 residues. The CDR3 DNA is TGCGCCAGCAGCTTGGGCGAGTCAGGTCTGCGTAAGACCCAGTACTTC. Amino acid sequence: CASSLGESGLRKTQYF.

This clonotype was counted ten times or more. The chain recombines TRBV6-5 with TRBJ2-1; D is perhaps TRBD2 (6 bases). Germline V gene data show CDR1 as MNHEY and CDR2 as SVGAGI. V dropped 4 bases and J dropped 5 bases, with 30 bases sitting between them. This CDR3 has 20 residues. CDR3 sequence: CASSSGWSGRILGGDNEQFF. The CDR3 DNA sequence: TGTGCCAGCAGTTCCGGGTGGTCGGGACGGATTCTAGGAGGGGACAATGAGCAGTTCTTC.

Regarding this clonotype: Just one base apart from a much larger clone, this may be a read error. This chain links TRBV30 with TRBJ2-7, with 9 bases identical to TRBD1. Per the germline V gene, CDR1 is GTSNPN and CDR2 is SVGIG (reference sequence). The V gene end was trimmed by 2 bases and the J gene end by 6 bases; junction bases not matched to a gene: 11. This CDR3 contains 15 residues. For the CDR3, the DNA is TGTGCCTGGAGTAAGGGGACAGGGTATAGCGGCGAGCAGTACTTC. It encodes CAWSKGTGYSGEQYF.

The rearrangement joins TRBV14 to TRBJ2-7; D gene ambiguous. Germline loops: CDR1 SGHDN, CDR2 FVKESK. Trimming pared 1 base from V and 12 bases from J, leaving 19 bases between. CDR3 length: 14 amino acids. DNA for the CDR3: TGTGCCAGCAGCCAAGTCCGCCCCAGTTTGGCTTTGTACTTC. Its translation: CASSQVRPSLALYF. The full variable domain, rest sourced from reference TRBV14 and TRBJ2-7, is EAGVTQFPSHSVIEKGQTVTLRCDPISGHDNLYWYRRVMGKEIKFLLHFVKESKQDESGMPNNRFLAERTGGTYSTLKVQPAELEDSGVYFCASSQVRPSLALYFGPGTRLTVT.

This clonotype was found once. The chain combines TRBV7-2 with TRBJ1-1; TRBD1 matches at 7 bases. V gave up 5 bases and J gave up 1 base; unmatched junction bases: 7. The germline V gene has CDR1 SGHTA and CDR2 FQGNSA. The CDR3 extends over 15 amino acids. The CDR3, as DNA: TGTGCCAGCAGCGACCAACAGGGGTGGAACACTGAAGCTTTCTTT. Protein product: CASSDQQGWNTEAFF. Full variable domain (outside the CDR3, taken from reference TRBV7-2 and TRBJ1-1): GAGVSQSPSNKVTEKGKDVELRCDPISGHTALYWYRQSLGQGLEFLIYFQGNSAPDKSGLPSDRFSAERTGGSVSTLTIQRTQQEDSAVYLCASSDQQGWNTEAFFGQGTRLTVV.

The V and J genes are TRBV7-2 and TRBJ2-1, with 7 bases fitting TRBD1. The CDR3 runs to 16 residues. The germline CDR1 and CDR2 sequences are SGHTA and FQGNSA. With V trimmed by 3 bases and J by 0 bases, 5 bases remained unmatched. In DNA, the CDR3 is TGTGCCAGCAGCTTGACAGGGCCTAGCTCCTACAATGAGCAGTTCTTC. It is translated as CASSLTGPSSYNEQFF.

This clonotype was found a few times. The V and J genes are TRBV12-3 or TRBV12-4 and TRBJ1-1; the D gene is possibly TRBD1 (6 bases). CDR3 length equals 17 residues. V lost 3 bases and J 0 bases, leaving 17 bases between the germline ends. The CDR3 nucleotides read TGTGCCAGCAGTTTTGACAGGTGGAGAGGGTTGAACACTGAAGCTTTCTTT. The encoded protein is CASSFDRWRGLNTEAFF.